This T cell receptor beta chain is drawn from a study of T cell changes during pregnancy in multiple sclerosis. The repertoire was sequenced with immunoSEQ multiplex PCR; TCRdb's copy has only in-frame clones and lacks some. The sample contains some 49,000 clones, less than 95% of which appear only once. The V gene's germline CDR1 is SGHVS and CDR2 FNYEAQ. The CDR3 covers 15 residues. V was pared by 4 bases and J by 7 bases, with 16 bases between. The chain employs TRBV7-6 and TRBJ2-2; possibly TRBD1 for D (6 bases). Sequenced here: CD8+ T cells from peripheral blood mononuclear cells, sampled in the second trimester of pregnancy. The TCR sequence derives from a female donor with multiple sclerosis, enrolled in a pregnancy study. CDR3 sequence (DNA): TGTGCCAGCAGCTCCCCAGGGGAAGTCGGCGGGGAGCTGTTTTTT. It is translated as CASSSPGEVGGELFF.